This TCR beta chain was documented in a study of T cell responses to AZD1222 COVID-19 vaccine. As regards this clone: What it binds is unknown.

Points from the study as a whole: The study found vaccine-associated CD4 TCRs spanning spike, dominant at 160-218 and 743-854.

Here immunoSEQ multiplex PCR was the method, and the copy in TCRdb shows in-frame clones only, minus some. The table records fewer than 120,000 clones, 65% to 85% of them present only once. This CDR3 is 15 amino acids long. The V segment lost 3 bases and the J segment 9 bases; nucleotides outside the gene matches: 13. Germline assignment: CDR1 MDHEN and CDR2 SYDVKM. The starting material was peripheral blood, obtained on day 0 of AZD1222 vaccination. V gene TRBV28 combines with J gene TRBJ2-5; 7 nucleotides match TRBD2. The receptor's source is an adult in good health. CDR3 nucleotide sequence: TGTGCCAGCAGTTTCGGACTAGGGGCCTTAGCGGCCCAGTACTTC. Its protein product is CASSFGLGALAAQYF.